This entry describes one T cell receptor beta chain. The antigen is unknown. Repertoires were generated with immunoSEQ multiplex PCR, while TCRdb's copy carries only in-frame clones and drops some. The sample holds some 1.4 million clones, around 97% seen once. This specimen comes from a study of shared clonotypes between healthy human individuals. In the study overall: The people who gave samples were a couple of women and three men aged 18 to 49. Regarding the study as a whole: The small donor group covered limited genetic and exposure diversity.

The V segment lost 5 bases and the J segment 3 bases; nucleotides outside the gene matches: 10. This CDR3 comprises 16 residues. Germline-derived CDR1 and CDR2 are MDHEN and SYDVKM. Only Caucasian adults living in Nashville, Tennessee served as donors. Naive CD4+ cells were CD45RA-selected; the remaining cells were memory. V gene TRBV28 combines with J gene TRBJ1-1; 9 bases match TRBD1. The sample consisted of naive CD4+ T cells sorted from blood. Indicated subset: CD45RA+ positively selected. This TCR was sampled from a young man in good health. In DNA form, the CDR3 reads TGTGCCAGCAGTCAACATACAGGGGGCATGGACACTGAAGCTTTCTTT. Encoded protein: CASSQHTGGMDTEAFF.